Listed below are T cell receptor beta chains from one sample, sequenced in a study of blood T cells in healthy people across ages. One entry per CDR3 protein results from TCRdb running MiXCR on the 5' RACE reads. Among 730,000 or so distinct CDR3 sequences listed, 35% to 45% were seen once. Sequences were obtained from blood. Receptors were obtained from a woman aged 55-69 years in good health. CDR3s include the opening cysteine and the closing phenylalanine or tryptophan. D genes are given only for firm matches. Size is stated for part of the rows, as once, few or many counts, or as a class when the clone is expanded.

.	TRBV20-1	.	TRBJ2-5	TGCAGTGCTCCCGCTTTGGGGATAACAATGAATGAGCAGTACTTC	CSAPALGITMNEQYF
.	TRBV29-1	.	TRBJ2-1	TGCAGCTCCATCGGGGCGGCGGGACGCTACAATGAGCAGTTCTTC	CSSIGAAGRYNEQFF
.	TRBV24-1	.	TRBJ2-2	TGTGCCACCAGTGATGCCAGAACCGGGGAGCTGTTTTTT	CATSDARTGELFF
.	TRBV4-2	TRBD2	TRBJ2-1	TGTGCCAGCAGCCAAGGGAGTAGCGGGAGAGCGACCCACAATGAGCAGTTCTTC	CASSQGSSGRATHNEQFF
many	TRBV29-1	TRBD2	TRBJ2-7	TGCAGCGTTGGTGGTAGCGGGAGCTTTCGGTACTTC	CSVGGSGSFRYF
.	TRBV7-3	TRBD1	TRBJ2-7	TGTGCCAGCAGCCGTACAGGGGGCCCGACCGAGCAGTACTTC	CASSRTGGPTEQYF
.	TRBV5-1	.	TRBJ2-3	TGCGCCAGCAGCTTGAGCACACCGGCGTTAGATACGCAGTATTTT	CASSLSTPALDTQYF
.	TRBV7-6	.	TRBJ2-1	TGTGCCAGCACCTTGGGGGATAGGGTGAATGAGCAGTTCTTC	CASTLGDRVNEQFF
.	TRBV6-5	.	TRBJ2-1	TGTGCCAGCAGTTACTCAAGGGCAGGGGGAGGAAGCTATCTCAATGAGCAGTTCTTC	CASSYSRAGGGSYLNEQFF
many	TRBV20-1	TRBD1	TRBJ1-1	TGCAGTGCTAGAGACTCGACAGGGCTAACTGAAGCTTTCTTT	CSARDSTGLTEAFF
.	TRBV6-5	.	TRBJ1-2	TGTGCCAGCAGTCAGACTGGCCAATCGGCGGGCTACACCTTC	CASSQTGQSAGYTF
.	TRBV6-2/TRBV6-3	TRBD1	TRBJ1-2	TGTGCCAGCAGTCGAGGACAGGGGGCGGCTGGCTACACCTTC	CASSRGQGAAGYTF
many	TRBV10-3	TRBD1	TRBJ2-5	TGTGCCATCAGTGCAAAGACAGGGACAGAGACCCAGTACTTC	CAISAKTGTETQYF